This record looks at one TCR beta chain sequence and its context. The sample originates from a study of blood T cell repertoires in COVID-19. In the study overall: Donors in the United States, Italy and Spain gave samples during acute or convalescent COVID-19. PBMCs, B-cell-depleted T cells, or T cells provided the cDNA or gDNA that made up the material.

Authors' data handling: Amplification from reference gene primers served as the basis for estimated nucleated cell counts. Some clones are missing from TCRdb's copy, which holds only in-frame ones; the method was immunoSEQ multiplex PCR. V and J calls and clone size are given by that table; D and trimming were obtained from the DNA. The table includes 280,000 or so clones, around nine tenths detected once. Per the germline V gene, CDR1 is MNHEY and CDR2 is SMNVEV (reference sequence). Losses at the gene ends were 5 bases for V and 0 bases for J; bases not matched to a gene: 8. There are 16 residues in the CDR3.

Sequencing input: peripheral blood. This chain links TRBV27 with TRBJ1-2, with 8 bases matching TRBD1. The sequence was collected from a woman aged 55-70 years with acute or convalescent COVID-19. The CDR3 spells CASSPLQGVPNYGYTF. CDR3 coding DNA: TGTGCCAGCAGTCCCTTACAGGGGGTTCCTAACTATGGCTACACCTTC.